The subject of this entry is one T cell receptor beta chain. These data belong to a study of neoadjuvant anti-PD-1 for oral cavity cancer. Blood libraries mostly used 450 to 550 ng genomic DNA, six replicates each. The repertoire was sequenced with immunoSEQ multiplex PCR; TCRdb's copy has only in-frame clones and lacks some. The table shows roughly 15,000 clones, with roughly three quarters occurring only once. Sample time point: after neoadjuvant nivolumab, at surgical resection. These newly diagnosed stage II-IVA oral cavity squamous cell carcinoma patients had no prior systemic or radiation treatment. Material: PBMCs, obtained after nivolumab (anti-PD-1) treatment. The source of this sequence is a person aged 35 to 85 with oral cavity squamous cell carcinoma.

The chain's CDR3 is CASSQDVGQGWYEQYF. CDR3 coding DNA: TGCGCCAGCAGCCAAGATGTAGGACAGGGGTGGTACGAGCAGTACTTC. This sequence joins TRBV4-1 and TRBJ2-7; 9 bases line up with TRBD1. The V gene end was trimmed by 0 bases and the J gene end by 4 bases; junction bases not matched to a gene: 7. The CDR3 extends over 16 amino acids. Germline CDR1 and CDR2: MGHRA and YSYEKL.